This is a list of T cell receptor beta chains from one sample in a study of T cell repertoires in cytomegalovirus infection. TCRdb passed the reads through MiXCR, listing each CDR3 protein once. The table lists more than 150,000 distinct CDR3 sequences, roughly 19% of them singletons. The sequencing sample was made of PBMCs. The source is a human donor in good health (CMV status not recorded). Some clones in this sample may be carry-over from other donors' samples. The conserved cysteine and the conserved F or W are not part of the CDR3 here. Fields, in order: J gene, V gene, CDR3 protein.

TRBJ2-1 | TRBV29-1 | SVPTSNEQF
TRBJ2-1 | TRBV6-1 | ASRSPNGKTEQF
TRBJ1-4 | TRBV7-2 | ASSLGGVGEKLF
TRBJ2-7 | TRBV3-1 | ASSQDRIHEQY
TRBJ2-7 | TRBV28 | ASSSRLAGFYEQY
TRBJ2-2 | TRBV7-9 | ASSSDRAGSTGELF
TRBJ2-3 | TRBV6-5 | ASSYSVSGSVNTDTQY
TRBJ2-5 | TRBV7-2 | ASSLAFDQETQY
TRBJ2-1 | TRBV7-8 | ASSLMGLSSYNEQF
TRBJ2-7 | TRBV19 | ASSIGIGEQY
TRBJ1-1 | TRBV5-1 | ASSSAPGTVQAF
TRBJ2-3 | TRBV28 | ATRVAGGPSTDTQY
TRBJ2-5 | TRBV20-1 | SARDVTSGTETQY
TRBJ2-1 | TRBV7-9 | ASSRGSGGLNEQF
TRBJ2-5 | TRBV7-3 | ASSLVAGVGQETQY
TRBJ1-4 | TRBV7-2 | ASSPPGRGGEKLF
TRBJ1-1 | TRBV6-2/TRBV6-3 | ASSDPSTGDILSAF
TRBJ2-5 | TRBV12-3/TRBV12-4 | ASSLQNRGIRETQY
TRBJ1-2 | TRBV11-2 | ASSSTSKGGYT
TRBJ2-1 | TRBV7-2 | ASSNDRGQPYNEQF
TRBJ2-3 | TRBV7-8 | ASSLGGRGLLDTQY
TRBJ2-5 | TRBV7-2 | ASSQTSGIRGETQY
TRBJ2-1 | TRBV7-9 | ASSSTGVAGEQF
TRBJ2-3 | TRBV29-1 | SLVGSDTQY
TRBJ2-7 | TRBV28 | ASSFAGLSYEQY
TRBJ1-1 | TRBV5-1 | ASSIGQIAEAF
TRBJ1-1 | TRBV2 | ASSDRGIGTEAF
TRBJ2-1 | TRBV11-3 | ASSLGSSDRANEQF
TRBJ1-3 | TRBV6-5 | ASISRDRRNTIY
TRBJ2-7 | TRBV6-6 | ASRLQGPYEQY
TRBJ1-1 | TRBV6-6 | ASSYPDRFKAF
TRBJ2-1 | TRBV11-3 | ASSPTRTGERAEQF
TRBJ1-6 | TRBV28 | ASRDWTGDYSPLH
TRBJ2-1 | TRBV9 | ASSVVSGSSYNEQF
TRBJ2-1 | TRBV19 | ASSTPGLAPSYNEQF
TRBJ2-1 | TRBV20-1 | SARARTSGRINNEQF
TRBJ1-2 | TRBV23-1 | ASSQPRGCGRVYGYT
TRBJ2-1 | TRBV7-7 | ASSPAGQGAPDEQF
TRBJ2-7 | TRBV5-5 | ASSLVAGNGEQY
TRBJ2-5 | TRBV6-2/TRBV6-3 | ASSSSSETQY
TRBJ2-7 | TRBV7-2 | ASSLVGTSYEQY
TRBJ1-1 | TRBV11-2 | ASSLIQQPNTEAF
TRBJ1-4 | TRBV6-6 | ASRYSLPATNEKLF
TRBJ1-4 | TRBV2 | ASRSSPGEKLF
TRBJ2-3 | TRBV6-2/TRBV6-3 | ASSSLLGASGRAGTDTQY
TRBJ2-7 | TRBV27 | ASSFSFQYPSYEQY
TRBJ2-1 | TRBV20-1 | SASTPTSPMNEQF
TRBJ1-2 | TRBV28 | ASSPRALYGYT
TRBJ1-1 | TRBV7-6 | ASSPGGTNTEAF
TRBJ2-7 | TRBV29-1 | SVEEVAGGPGEQY
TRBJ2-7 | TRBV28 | ATTGLAGGYEQY
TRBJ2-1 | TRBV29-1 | SVPDRQYNEQF
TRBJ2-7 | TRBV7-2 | ASSDRSGSYEQY